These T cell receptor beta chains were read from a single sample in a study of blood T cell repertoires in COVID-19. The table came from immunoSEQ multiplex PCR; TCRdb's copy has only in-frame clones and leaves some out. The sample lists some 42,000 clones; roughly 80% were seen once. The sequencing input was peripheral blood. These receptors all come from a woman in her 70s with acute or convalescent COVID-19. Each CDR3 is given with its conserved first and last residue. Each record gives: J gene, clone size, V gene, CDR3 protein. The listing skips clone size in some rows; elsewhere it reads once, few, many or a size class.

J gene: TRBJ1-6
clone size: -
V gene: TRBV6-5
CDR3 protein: CASRAGSSYNSPLHF

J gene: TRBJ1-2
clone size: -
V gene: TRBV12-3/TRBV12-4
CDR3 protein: CASSSDRVYGYTF

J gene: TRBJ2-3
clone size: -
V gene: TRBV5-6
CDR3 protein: CASSLLAGGSTDTQYF

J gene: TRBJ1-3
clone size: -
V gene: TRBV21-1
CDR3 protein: CASSKRGKTGGVVSGNTIYF

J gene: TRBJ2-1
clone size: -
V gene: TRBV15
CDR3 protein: CATSGDRGIRNNEQFF

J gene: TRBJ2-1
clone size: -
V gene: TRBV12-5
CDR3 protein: CASGSGQGVNEQFF

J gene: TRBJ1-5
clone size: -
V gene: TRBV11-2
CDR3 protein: CASSLGPSNQPQHF

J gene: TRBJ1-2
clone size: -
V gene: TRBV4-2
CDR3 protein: CASSQDRSETGGYTF

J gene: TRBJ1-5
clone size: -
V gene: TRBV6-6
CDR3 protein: CASREGQERSAQHF

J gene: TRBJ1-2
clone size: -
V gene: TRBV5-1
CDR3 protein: CASSQRQGYYGYTF

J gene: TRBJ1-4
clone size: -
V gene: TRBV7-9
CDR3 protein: CASSATETNEKLFF

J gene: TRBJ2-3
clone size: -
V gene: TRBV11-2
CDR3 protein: CAVTSGLSTDTQYF

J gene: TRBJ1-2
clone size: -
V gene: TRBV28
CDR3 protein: CASRTGVAYGYTF

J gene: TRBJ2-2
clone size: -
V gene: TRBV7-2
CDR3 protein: CASSFGGAPGELFF

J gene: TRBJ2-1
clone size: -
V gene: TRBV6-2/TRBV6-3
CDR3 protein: CASSDLSGFSYNEQFF

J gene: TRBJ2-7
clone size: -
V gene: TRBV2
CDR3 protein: CASSPGTSGYSYEQYF

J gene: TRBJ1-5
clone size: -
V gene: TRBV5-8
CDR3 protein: CASSLGRQVPSNQPQHF

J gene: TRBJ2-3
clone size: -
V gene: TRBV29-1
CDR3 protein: CSVGWTDGADTQYF

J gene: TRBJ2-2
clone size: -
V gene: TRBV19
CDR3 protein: CASSRQGGNTGELFF

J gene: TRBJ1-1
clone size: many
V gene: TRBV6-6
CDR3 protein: CASSNRDRGFEAFF

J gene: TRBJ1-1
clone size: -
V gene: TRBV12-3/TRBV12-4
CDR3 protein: CASSSQADTEAFF

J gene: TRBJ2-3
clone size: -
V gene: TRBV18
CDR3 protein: CASSPTQGADTQYF

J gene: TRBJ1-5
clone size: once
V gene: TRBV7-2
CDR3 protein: CASSLGQPSNQPQHF

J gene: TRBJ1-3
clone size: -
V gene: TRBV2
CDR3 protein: CASSEQQGRGATIYF

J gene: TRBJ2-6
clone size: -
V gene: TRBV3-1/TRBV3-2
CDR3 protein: CASSPALTGQGAPGANVLTF

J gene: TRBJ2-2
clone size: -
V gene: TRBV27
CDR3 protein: CASSFYGTHLTGELFF

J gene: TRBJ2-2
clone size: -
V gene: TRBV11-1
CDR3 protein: CASSLARGTGELFF

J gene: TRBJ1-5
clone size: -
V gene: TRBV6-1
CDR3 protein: CASSENRDQPQHF

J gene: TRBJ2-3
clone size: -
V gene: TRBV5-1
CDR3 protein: CASSLVRDSDTQYF

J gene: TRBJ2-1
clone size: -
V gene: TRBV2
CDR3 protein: CASSSGSAQFF

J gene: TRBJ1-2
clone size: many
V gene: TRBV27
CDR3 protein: CASSSTTGFHGYTF

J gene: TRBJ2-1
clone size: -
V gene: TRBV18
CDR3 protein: CASSQRSVQSSYNEQFF

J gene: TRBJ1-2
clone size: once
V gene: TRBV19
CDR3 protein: CASRQGQGYTF

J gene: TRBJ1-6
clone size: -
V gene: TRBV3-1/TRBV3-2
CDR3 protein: CASSKDRSSYNSPLHF

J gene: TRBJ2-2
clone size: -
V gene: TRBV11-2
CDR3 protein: CASSEVGREGTGELFF

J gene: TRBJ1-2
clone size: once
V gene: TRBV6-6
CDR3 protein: CASSTRDRSYGYTF

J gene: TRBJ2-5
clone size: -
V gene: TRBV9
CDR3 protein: CASSAFSGAREETQYF

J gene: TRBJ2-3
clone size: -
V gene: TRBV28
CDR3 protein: CASRDTQGTTDTQYF

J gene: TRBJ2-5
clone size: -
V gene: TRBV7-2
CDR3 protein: CASSPSGGFGETQYF

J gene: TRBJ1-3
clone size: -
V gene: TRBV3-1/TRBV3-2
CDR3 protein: CASSRTGGGNTIYF

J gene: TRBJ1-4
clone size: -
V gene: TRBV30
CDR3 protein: CAWSGYGEKLFF

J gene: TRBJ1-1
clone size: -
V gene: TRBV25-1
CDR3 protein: CARKGGIGFRNTEAFF

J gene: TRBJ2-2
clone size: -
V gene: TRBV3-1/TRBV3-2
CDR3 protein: CASSQGQGAMAGELFF

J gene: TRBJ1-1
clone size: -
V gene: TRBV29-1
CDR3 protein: CSGGQLYTEAFF

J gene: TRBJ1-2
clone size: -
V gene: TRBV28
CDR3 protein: CASSLRGSNYGYTF

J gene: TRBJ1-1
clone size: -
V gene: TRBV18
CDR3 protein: CASSPIRGTEAFF

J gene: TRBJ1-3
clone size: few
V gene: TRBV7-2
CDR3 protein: CASTPLGGQGRNTIYF

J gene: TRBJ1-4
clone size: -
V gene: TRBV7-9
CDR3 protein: CASSLVGQGLLNEKLFF